The 21 T cell receptor beta chains below come from one sample, sequenced in a study of graft-versus-host responses after intestinal transplantation. Using immunoSEQ multiplex PCR, the repertoire was profiled, and TCRdb retains in-frame clones only, with some absent. Among some 120,000 clones listed, roughly nine tenths were seen once. These receptors have no identified antigens. The sample here was unstimulated CD4+ T cells sorted from spleen or lymph node cells, taken before intestinal transplant. The receptors were sampled from a human donor who received an intestinal transplant.

The chain has TRBV5-4 and TRBJ1-1; D is ambiguous. V lost 4 bases and J lost 7, with 11 bases in between. There are 12 residues in the CDR3. Germline V CDR1 and CDR2: SGHNT, YYREEE (reference sequence). The CDR3 bases are TGTGCCAGCAGCGTAGACTTGTATGAAGCTTTCTTT. This gives the protein CASSVDLYEAFF.

This clone was seen a handful of times. This chain connects TRBV6-1 to TRBJ2-2; D is perhaps TRBD2 (6 bases). The germline V gene encodes CDR1 MNHNS and CDR2 SASEGT. The CDR3 totals 13 residues. The ends were cut back, 5 bases at V and 3 bases at J, with 7 bases in the middle. This CDR3 reads CASSRRDTGELFF. The CDR3 DNA sequence: TGTGCCAGCAGTCGGAGGGACACCGGGGAGCTGTTTTTT.

CDR3 coding DNA: TGCGCCAGCAGCACGGGACTAGCGGGGGGGTCAGATACGCAGTATTTT. Encoded protein: CASSTGLAGGSDTQYF. The genes are TRBV5-1 and TRBJ2-3; 16 bases match TRBD2. Germline CDR1 SGHRS, CDR2 YFSETQ. This CDR3 is 16 amino acids long. The J segment lost 4 bases and the V segment lost 4 bases, leaving 3 bases of the junction unmatched.

The chain uses TRBV9 and TRBJ2-1, with D uncertain. The V end was cut by 1 base, the J end by 6 bases, with 11 bases between. The CDR3 has 14 residues. Germline CDR1 is SGDLS and CDR2 is YYNGEE. This CDR3 is CASSVYSSVNEQFF. CDR3 nucleotides: TGTGCCAGCAGCGTATACAGCTCGGTCAATGAGCAGTTCTTC.

This chain links TRBV7-3 with TRBJ2-1, with D perhaps matching TRBD2 (6 bases). The CDR3 sequence is 15 residues long. The V end was cut by 0 bases, the J end by 5 bases, with 11 bases between. CDR1 and CDR2 from the germline V gene are SGHTA and FQGTGA. CDR3 bases: TGTGCCAGCAGCTTAACCGGGCTAGCGAACAATGAGCAGTTCTTC. Amino acid sequence: CASSLTGLANNEQFF.

The chain uses TRBV6-4 and TRBJ2-7; 8 nucleotides align to TRBD2. The CDR3 spans 15 residues. The germline CDR1 and CDR2 sequences are MRHNA and SNTAGT. The junction had 6 bases not matched to a gene; V was cut back by 2 bases and J by 3 bases. The CDR3 DNA reads TGTGCCAGCAGTGACACGGGGGGGGTTGTCTACGAGCAGTACTTC. This translates into CASSDTGGVVYEQYF.

The V gene is TRBV4-1, the J gene TRBJ2-2; 8 bases fit TRBD2. The CDR3 contains 17 residues. The junction had 9 bases not matched to a gene; V was cut back by 1 base and J by 5 bases. Looked up from germline, CDR1 is MGHRA and CDR2 is YSYEKL. The CDR3 sequence: CASSQVRSGGWTGELFF. CDR3 nucleotides: TGCGCCAGCAGCCAAGTACGTTCGGGGGGGTGGACCGGGGAGCTGTTTTTT.

The sample holds a few counts of this clone. The V and J genes are TRBV6-6 and TRBJ2-7, with 9 bases that match TRBD2. The germline CDR1 and CDR2 sequences are MNHNY and SVGAGI (reference sequence). J lost 6 bases, V lost 0 bases, and 9 bases had no gene match. The CDR3 runs to 16 residues. CDR3 nucleotide sequence: TGTGCCAGCAGTTACTCAAACCAGGGACTAGCAGCCGAGCAGTACTTC. It translates to CASSYSNQGLAAEQYF.

The chain couples TRBV4-2 to TRBJ2-1; TRBD2 agrees at 11 bases. Germline V lookup: CDR1 LGHNA, CDR2 YNFKEQ. The CDR3 is 15 amino acids. V lost 4 bases and J lost 9; bases outside the gene matches: 8. DNA for the CDR3: TGTGCCAGCAGCCCCGCCGCACTAGCGGGAGCTGAGCAGTTCTTC. It yields the protein CASSPAALAGAEQFF.

J is TRBJ2-7 and V is TRBV19; TRBD2 agrees at 11 bases. CDR1 and CDR2 (germline): LNHDA, SQIVND (reference sequence). The V segment lost 5 bases and the J segment 3 bases; nucleotides outside the gene matches: 3. CDR3 length: 14 amino acids. The CDR3 coding sequence is TGTGCCAGTAGTGCCACTAGCGGGAGCTACGAGCAGTACTTC. This translates into CASSATSGSYEQYF.

To note about this clone: Germline and junction disagree at one end, which may indicate a read error. The chain combines TRBV5-1 with TRBJ1-1; TRBD1 might be the D (6 bases). The CDR3 sequence is 13 residues long. Germline V gene sequence: CDR1 SGHRS, CDR2 YFSETQ. CDR3 DNA: TGCGCCAGCCGCTTACAGGGAAACACTGAAGCTTTCTTT. Translating gives CASRLQGNTEAFF. Filled out from reference TRBV5-1 and TRBJ1-1, the complete variable domain reads KAGVTQTPRYLIKTRGQQVTLSCSPISGHRSVSWYQQTPGQGLQFLFEYFSETQRNKGNFPGRFSGRQFSNSRSEMNVSTLELGDSALYLCASRLQGNTEAFFGQGTRLTVV.

This clone was seen once. The chain is built from TRBV6-1 and TRBJ1-5; 7 nucleotides agree with TRBD1. The CDR3 has 15 residues. Germline loops: CDR1 MNHNS, CDR2 SASEGT. V shed 7 bases and J 1 base; nucleotides not matched to a gene: 7. This chain's CDR3 is CASKGVRGSNQPQHF. The CDR3 DNA is TGTGCCAGCAAGGGCGTCAGGGGGAGCAATCAGCCCCAGCATTTT.

The CDR3 DNA follows: TGTGCCAGTAGTCCGTACCACAGGGGTAGTACAGATACGCAGTATTTT. It codes for CASSPYHRGSTDTQYF. The V and J genes are TRBV19 and TRBJ2-3, with 7 bases identical to TRBD1. Germline lookup yields CDR1 LNHDA and CDR2 SQIVND (reference sequence). With 5 bases clipped from V and 3 bases from J, the junction kept 11 bases outside the gene matches. This CDR3 has 16 residues.

V is TRBV20-1 and J is TRBJ1-1; tentative D call: TRBD1 (6 bases). Germline values: CDR1 DFQATT, CDR2 SNEGSKA (reference sequence). This CDR3 has 11 residues. The germline V and J ends were trimmed by 5 bases and 4 bases, with 8 bases remaining between them. The CDR3 sequence is CSAGGLTEAFF. CDR3 bases: TGCAGTGCTGGGGGCCTCACTGAAGCTTTCTTT.

The rearrangement uses TRBV5-1 and TRBJ1-4, with 11 bases identical to TRBD1. Germline trimming cut 4 bases from V and 11 bases from J; bases unmatched to any gene: 4. Germline assignment: CDR1 SGHRS and CDR2 YFSETQ. This CDR3 is 13 amino acids long. CDR3 DNA: TGCGCCAGCAGCAACGGGACAGGGGGTAAACTGTTTTTT. This translates into CASSNGTGGKLFF.

The count of this clone is one. Within the sample, other DNA sequences also encode this same CDR3. The chain joins TRBV7-9 to TRBJ1-2; 7 nucleotides match TRBD1. From germline, CDR1 is SEHNR and CDR2 FQNEAQ (reference sequence). The CDR3 runs to 15 residues. V shed 5 bases and J 1 base; nucleotides not matched to a gene: 7. The CDR3 spells CASSPPDRHNYGYTF. In nucleotides, the CDR3 is TGTGCCAGCAGCCCCCCGGACAGGCATAACTATGGCTACACCTTC.

This chain uses TRBV4-3 with TRBJ2-1; TRBD2 matches 7 bases. The CDR3 covers 18 residues. CDR1 and CDR2 from the germline V gene are LGHNA and YSLEER. The V segment lost 1 base and the J segment 0 bases; nucleotides outside the gene matches: 9. CDR3 protein: CASSQGTSGASSYNEQFF. CDR3 in DNA: TGCGCCAGCAGCCAAGGGACGAGCGGGGCGAGCTCCTACAATGAGCAGTTCTTC.

This chain uses TRBV7-6 with TRBJ2-1; D perhaps matches TRBD1 (5 bases). V was cut by 2 bases and J by 6 bases, with 14 bases left in between. CDR3 length: 15 amino acids. Germline lookup yields CDR1 SGHVS and CDR2 FNYEAQ. The chain's CDR3 is CASSLRGPGFNEQFF. CDR3 nucleotides: TGTGCCAGCAGCTTAAGGGGCCCAGGCTTCAATGAGCAGTTCTTC.

The V and J genes are TRBV2 and TRBJ2-1; tentatively, D is TRBD1 (5 bases). The CDR3 contains 18 residues. Per germline, CDR1 SNHLY and CDR2 FYNNEI. Trimming removed 2 bases at V and 0 bases at J, with 17 bases between. CDR3 nucleotides: TGTGCCAGCAGTGAACCTAGAGACATGGGGCGCTCCTACAATGAGCAGTTCTTC. Protein sequence: CASSEPRDMGRSYNEQFF.

This chain uses TRBV10-1 with TRBJ2-7; TRBD2 aligns across 12 bases. The DNA end is a closer match to TRBJ2-1, so the J assignment may be wrong. The CDR3 runs to 15 residues. Germline V gene sequence: CDR1 WNHNN, CDR2 SYGVQD (reference sequence). The CDR3 loop is CASSEQTSGSFEQFF. In DNA, the CDR3 is TGCGCCAGCAGTGAGCAGACTAGCGGGAGCTTTGAGCAGTTCTTC.

V gene TRBV5-4 combines with J gene TRBJ1-1; the D is unclear. The germline V gene encodes CDR1 SGHNT and CDR2 YYREEE (reference sequence). Trimming removed 0 bases from V and 1 base from J, with 10 bases in between. The CDR3 has 15 amino acids. The CDR3: CASSLGRPGNTEAFF. CDR3 nucleotides: TGTGCCAGCAGCTTGGGGCGTCCAGGGAACACTGAAGCTTTCTTT.